Each of the 2 T cell receptor beta chains below was sequenced from the same sample in a study of blood T cells in healthy people across ages. Primed by a sample-barcoded 5' primer and a J-beta primer mix, a second PCR proceeded for 7 to 11 cycles. Via MiXCR, TCRdb re-called the 5' RACE reads, giving one row per CDR3 protein. The profile covers more than 1 million distinct CDR3 sequences, with 35% to 55% appearing a single time and 18% taken by the ten largest. Specimen: blood. The source of these receptors is a woman in her sixties or seventies in good health.

The chain is built from TRBV7-9 and TRBJ1-2; D is undetermined. The CDR3 consists of 16 residues. The V gene's germline CDR1 is SEHNR and CDR2 FQNEAQ (reference sequence). V was shortened by 1 base and J by 3 bases, with 15 bases between the two germline ends. The CDR3 loop reads CASSLGQTELDYGYTF. The CDR3 DNA follows: TGTGCCAGCAGCTTAGGTCAAACAGAGTTGGACTATGGCTACACCTTC.

J is TRBJ2-1 and V is TRBV13, with D perhaps given as TRBD1 or TRBD2 (5 bases each). CDR3 length: 16 amino acids. Germline V gene sequence: CDR1 PRHDT, CDR2 FYEKMQ (reference sequence). V was shortened by 5 bases and J by 10 bases, with 24 bases between the two germline ends. CDR3 DNA: TGTGCCAGCAGCCCACCGGACGGGGCCCGAATCGAGGAGCAGTTCTTC. This gives the protein CASSPPDGARIEEQFF.